The 9 T cell receptor beta chains given below trace back to one sample, sequenced in a study of blood T cell repertoires in COVID-19. The method was immunoSEQ multiplex PCR; TCRdb's version includes in-frame clones alone and lacks a portion of them. The sample includes 200,000 to 250,000 clones, roughly 84% of them seen just once. The sequencing input was peripheral blood. The receptor source for this set is a woman older than 75 with acute or convalescent COVID-19.

The chain employs TRBV3-1 (or the pseudogene TRBV3-2) and TRBJ1-2; 7 nucleotides line up with TRBD1. With V trimmed by 5 bases and J by 4 bases, 4 bases remained unmatched. This CDR3 contains 13 residues. The germline gives CDR1 LGHDT, CDR2 YNNKEL (reference sequence). CDR3 region: CASSSGTAYGYTF. CDR3 in DNA: TGTGCCAGCAGCTCTGGGACAGCCTATGGCTACACCTTC.

This clone was picked up one time. The chain has TRBV7-8 and TRBJ2-5, with D perhaps matching TRBD2 (6 bases). Germline lookup yields CDR1 SGHVS and CDR2 FQNEAQ. V lost 5 bases to trimming and J lost 0 bases, with 16 bases between them. The CDR3 runs 16 residues. CDR3 region: CASSPAGRRYQETQYF. In DNA form, the CDR3 reads TGTGCCAGCAGCCCAGCGGGCAGGAGGTACCAAGAGACCCAGTACTTC. Using reference TRBV7-8 and TRBJ2-5 for the parts outside the CDR3, the full variable domain is GAGVSQSPRYKVAKRGQDVALRCDPISGHVSLFWYQQALGQGPEFLTYFQNEAQLDKSGLPSDRFFAERPEGSVSTLKIQRTQQEDSAVYLCASSPAGRRYQETQYFGPGTRLLVL.

This clone appeared once. V is TRBV20-1 and J is TRBJ1-1; D is ambiguous. V was trimmed by 5 bases and J by 7 bases, leaving 8 bases between them. Germline V gene data show CDR1 as DFQATT and CDR2 as SNEGSKA (reference sequence). The CDR3 totals 10 residues. The CDR3 region has the DNA TGCAGTGCTGCACTCAATGAAGCTTTCTTT. Its protein is CSAALNEAFF.

The chain carries TRBV18 and TRBJ1-2; 7 bases map to TRBD1. Germline V gives CDR1 KGHSH, CDR2 LQKENI. The V and J ends lost 0 bases and 5 bases, in that order; junction bases with no gene match: 6. The CDR3 runs 15 residues. In DNA, the CDR3 is TGTGCCAGCTCACCACCGATCGAGGGGGCGTATGGCTACACCTTC. Its translation is CASSPPIEGAYGYTF.

The chain uses TRBV15 and TRBJ1-6; 7 bases line up with TRBD1. Germline CDR1 LNHNV, CDR2 YYDKDF (reference sequence). The CDR3 extends over 14 amino acids. V lost 4 bases and J lost 10; bases outside the gene matches: 7. CDR3 sequence: CATSTETGRSPLHF. In DNA, the CDR3 is TGTGCCACCAGCACGGAGACAGGGCGATCACCCCTCCACTTT. Filled out from reference TRBV15 and TRBJ1-6, the complete variable domain reads DAMVIQNPRYQVTQFGKPVTLSCSQTLNHNVMYWYQQKSSQAPKLLFHYYDKDFNNEADTPDNFQSRRPNTSFCFLDIRSPGLGDTAMYLCATSTETGRSPLHFGNGTRLTVT.

This clone showed up just once. The chain employs TRBV27 and TRBJ1-4, with D uncertain. The CDR3 length is 14 residues. Deletions cut 7 bases from V and 8 bases from J, with 17 bases between. Germline V gene sequence: CDR1 MNHEY, CDR2 SMNVEV (reference sequence). The CDR3 nucleotides are TGTGCCAGCAAAGCGTTCTTTACTAGCGAAAAACTGTTTTTT. Residues: CASKAFFTSEKLFF. Filled out from reference TRBV27 and TRBJ1-4, the complete variable domain reads EAQVTQNPRYLITVTGKKLTVTCSQNMNHEYMSWYRQDPGLGLRQIYYSMNVEVTDKGDVPEGYKVSRKEKRNFPLILESPSPNQTSLYFCASKAFFTSEKLFFGSGTQLSVL.

CDR3 nucleotides: TGTGCCACCAGCAGAGCGTCTAACTCTGAAGCTTTCTTT. Protein sequence: CATSRASNSEAFF. The chain is built from TRBV15 and TRBJ1-1; D remains ambiguous. This CDR3 has 13 residues. Germline loops: CDR1 LNHNV, CDR2 YYDKDF (reference sequence). The V and J ends lost 1 base and 6 bases respectively, with 9 bases between them.

This clone was seen a few times. The chain couples TRBV2 to TRBJ1-1; D not certain. This CDR3 region has 14 residues. Trimming cost V 4 bases and J 4 bases, with 13 bases left between them. The germline V gene has CDR1 SNHLY and CDR2 FYNNEI. Here the CDR3 reads CASSVGGKGTEAFF. In nucleotides, the CDR3 is TGTGCCAGCAGTGTGGGCGGGAAGGGCACTGAAGCTTTCTTT. Looking up the rest from reference TRBV2 and TRBJ1-1 gives the full variable domain: EPEVTQTPSHQVTQMGQEVILRCVPISNHLYFYWYRQILGQKVEFLVSFYNNEISEKSEIFDDQFSVERPDGSNFTLKIRSTKLEDSAMYFCASSVGGKGTEAFFGQGTRLTVV.

This sequence joins TRBV6-5 and TRBJ1-1; 8 bases are a match to TRBD1. V lost 9 bases to trimming and J lost 5 bases; unmatched junction nucleotides: 8. Germline loops: CDR1 MNHEY, CDR2 SVGAGI. The CDR3 sequence is 13 residues long. The CDR3 DNA reads as TGTGCCAGTTCCGGGACAGGTTTAACTGAAGCTTTCTTT. It encodes CASSGTGLTEAFF.